A single sample is the source of the 9 T cell receptor beta chains below, sequenced in a study of regulatory T cells in long-lasting Graves disease. Researchers made TCR beta libraries by using iRepertoire HTBI primers and running Arm-PCR on CDR3 regions. TCRdb analysed the multiplex PCR reads with MiXCR anew, one entry per CDR3 protein. The profile covers around 470,000 distinct CDR3 sequences, with about 14% appearing a single time and about 15% taken by the ten largest. Indicated time point: newly diagnosed GD, antithyroid drugs for less than 3 months. From RNA extracted from PBMCs, the TCR library was made. This sample also appeared in a second study, on T cells in Graves' hyperthyroidism and ophthalmopathy.

Sequences were derived from peripheral blood mononuclear cells (PBMCs), sampled at new diagnosis, from a patient treated with antithyroid drugs. The receptors were sampled from a woman in her 50s with Graves disease.

This clonotype was seen repeatedly, ten times or more. V usage is TRBV5-1 and J usage is TRBJ2-3, with TRBD2 identical over 10 bases. J gave up 4 bases and V 2 bases, and 4 bases lay outside the gene matches. The CDR3 contains 15 residues. The germline CDR1 and CDR2 sequences are SGHRS and YFSETQ. CDR3 in amino acids: CASSFLAGVADTQYF. The DNA of the CDR3 is TGCGCCAGCAGCTTCCTAGCGGGAGTCGCAGATACGCAGTATTTT.

This clonotype has ten or more counts. The chain carries TRBV3-1 and TRBJ1-3; 7 bases agree with TRBD1. Germline trimming cut 4 bases from V and 4 bases from J; bases unmatched to any gene: 7. The germline CDR1 and CDR2 sequences are LGHDT and YNNKEL (reference sequence). The CDR3 runs to 15 residues. CDR3 residues: CASSRNRGSGNTIYF. CDR3 DNA sequence: TGTGCCAGCAGCCGAAACAGGGGATCGGGAAACACCATATATTTT. Full variable domain (rest looked up from reference TRBV3-1 and TRBJ1-3): DTAVSQTPKYLVTQMGNDKSIKCEQNLGHDTMYWYKQDSKKFLKIMFSYNNKELIINETVPNRFSPKSPDKAHLNLHINSLELGDSAVYFCASSRNRGSGNTIYFGEGSWLTVV.

This clonotype was observed many times. V is TRBV6-2 or TRBV6-3 and J is TRBJ1-5; 7 bases are a match to TRBD1. The CDR3 extends over 15 amino acids. J gave up 3 bases and V 4 bases, and 6 bases lay outside the gene matches. Looked up from germline, CDR1 is MNHEY and CDR2 is SVGEGT. The CDR3: CASSSRQGVNQPQHF. The CDR3 nucleotides are TGTGCCAGCAGTTCGCGACAGGGTGTCAATCAGCCCCAGCATTTT.

This clonotype was counted ten times or more. The rearrangement joins TRBV2 to TRBJ1-5; 8 nucleotides align to TRBD1. The CDR3 runs 16 residues. Looked up from germline, CDR1 is SNHLY and CDR2 is FYNNEI. With 6 bases clipped from V and 5 bases from J, the junction kept 12 bases outside the gene matches. The CDR3 sequence is CASRFRRDRYDQPQHF. CDR3 coding DNA: TGTGCCAGCAGATTCCGCCGGGACAGGTACGATCAGCCCCAGCATTTT.

This chain connects TRBV14 to TRBJ2-2; D is undetermined. The germline CDR1 and CDR2 sequences are SGHDN and FVKESK. The V and J ends lost 0 bases and 6 bases respectively, with 8 bases between them. The CDR3 totals 14 residues. The CDR3 protein is CASSQDLVAGELFF. CDR3 bases: TGTGCCAGCAGCCAAGATTTAGTAGCCGGGGAGCTGTTTTTT.

The table lists this clonotype with a few counts. The CDR3 here is CASSRADRRYNEQFF. In nucleotides, the CDR3 is TGTGCCAGCAGCCGGGCCGACCGGCGGTACAATGAGCAGTTCTTC. The rearrangement joins TRBV12-3 or TRBV12-4 to TRBJ2-1; D not certain. The CDR3 runs to 15 residues. The V gene lost 6 bases and the J gene lost 4 bases, with 16 bases spanning the gap.

This clonotype has a count of ten or more. The rearrangement joins TRBV12-3 or TRBV12-4 to TRBJ2-3, with 12 bases that match TRBD2. The length of the CDR3 is 17 residues. After removal of 3 bases from V and 2 bases from J, the junction contained 6 bases not matched to a gene. The CDR3 sequence: CASSFLAGGPFTDTQYF. The CDR3 coding sequence is TGTGCCAGCAGTTTCCTAGCGGGAGGGCCGTTCACAGATACGCAGTATTTT.

This sequence joins TRBV4-1 and TRBJ2-5; D possibly corresponds to TRBD1 (5 bases). V was cut by 0 bases and J by 1 base, with 12 bases left in between. Germline values: CDR1 MGHRA, CDR2 YSYEKL. The CDR3 spans 16 residues. CDR3 in DNA: TGCGCCAGCAGCCAAGATTGGGCAGGGATCCAAGAGACCCAGTACTTC. Amino acids: CASSQDWAGIQETQYF.

A note on this clonotype: A much bigger clone sits one base away, suggesting this may be a read error. This CDR3 fails to terminate in the conserved phenylalanine or tryptophan, so it likely reflects a read error. The rearrangement links TRBV6-1 to TRBJ1-1, with D perhaps TRBD1 (6 bases). Germline CDR1 reads MNHNS; CDR2 reads SASEGT. V lost 7 bases and J 4 bases, leaving 19 bases between the germline ends. The CDR3 runs 15 residues. The CDR3 spells CASISPGAVVTEAFL. CDR3 in DNA: TGTGCCAGCATTTCCCCAGGGGCGGTGGTCACTGAAGCTTTCCTT.